The entry that follows covers one TCR beta chain sequence. The data stem from a study of blood T cell repertoires in COVID-19. About the research overall: The origin of the acute and convalescent COVID-19 samples was the United States, Italy and Spain. T cells, B-cell-depleted T cells, or PBMCs provided the cDNA or gDNA that served as material.

There are 18 residues in the CDR3. Germline V CDR1 and CDR2: SGHAT, FQNNGV. The V gene end was trimmed by 5 bases and the J gene end by 3 bases; junction bases not matched to a gene: 18. Methods used by the authors: Amplification of reference gene primers was used by the study to estimate nucleated cell counts. TCRdb's copy holds only in-frame clones and misses some; the assay was immunoSEQ multiplex PCR. The D gene and trimming were derived from the DNA, and the V and J assignments and clone size from that table. The repertoire includes some 250,000 clones, about 85% of them detected once, and 4.2% sits in the top ten.

The sample comprised peripheral blood. This receptor was taken from a man aged 55 to 70 with acute or convalescent COVID-19. This sequence joins TRBV11-2 and TRBJ2-7, with 8 bases fitting TRBD1. In DNA form, the CDR3 reads TGTGCCAGCAGCCCCTGGACAGGGCAAATTGTCAGATTCTACGAGCAGTACTTC. It codes for CASSPWTGQIVRFYEQYF.